This T cell receptor (beta chain) was retrieved from a study of T cell responses to AZD1222 COVID-19 vaccine. Notes on the study in general: Spike as a whole was targeted by vaccine-associated CD4 TCRs, dominant at 160-218 and 743-854. Spike-specific TCR breadth and depth grew following two AZD1222 doses. Females outnumbered males among donors, who were mostly white British; clonal diversity was possibly underestimated. The study reported that nearly half of spike-specific TCRs target unmutated variant regions.

For this clone: Antigen specificity is unknown.

Using immunoSEQ multiplex PCR, the repertoire was profiled, and TCRdb retains in-frame clones only, with some absent. The profile shows fewer than 85,000 clones, roughly 80% of them singletons. The sequencing used peripheral blood, collected 28 days after the second AZD1222 dose. This sequence originates from an adult who received the AZD1222 COVID-19 vaccine.

CDR3 nucleotides: TGTGCCAGCAGCTTAGTCGGAGGATCGAACACCGGGGAGCTGTTTTTT. It translates to CASSLVGGSNTGELFF. The chain links TRBV11-2 to TRBJ2-2, with D possibly TRBD2 on 5 matching bases. This CDR3 contains 16 residues. The V end was cut by 1 base, the J end by 0 bases, with 9 bases between. Germline loops: CDR1 SGHAT, CDR2 FQNNGV.